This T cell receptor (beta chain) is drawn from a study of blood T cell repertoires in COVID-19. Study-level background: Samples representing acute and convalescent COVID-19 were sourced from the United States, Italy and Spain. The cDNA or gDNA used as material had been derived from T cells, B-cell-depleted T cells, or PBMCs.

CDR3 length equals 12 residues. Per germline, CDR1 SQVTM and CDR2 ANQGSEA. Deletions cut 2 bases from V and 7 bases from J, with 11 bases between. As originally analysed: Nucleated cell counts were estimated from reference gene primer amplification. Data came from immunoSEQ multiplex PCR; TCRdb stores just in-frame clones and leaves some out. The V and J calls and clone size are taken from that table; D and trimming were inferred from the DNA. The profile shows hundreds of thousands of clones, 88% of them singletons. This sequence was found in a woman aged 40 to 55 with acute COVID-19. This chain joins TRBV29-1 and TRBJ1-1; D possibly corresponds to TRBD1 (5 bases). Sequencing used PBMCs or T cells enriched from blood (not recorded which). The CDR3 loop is CSVERGGNEAFF. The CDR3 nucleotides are TGCAGCGTTGAAAGGGGAGGCAATGAAGCTTTCTTT.